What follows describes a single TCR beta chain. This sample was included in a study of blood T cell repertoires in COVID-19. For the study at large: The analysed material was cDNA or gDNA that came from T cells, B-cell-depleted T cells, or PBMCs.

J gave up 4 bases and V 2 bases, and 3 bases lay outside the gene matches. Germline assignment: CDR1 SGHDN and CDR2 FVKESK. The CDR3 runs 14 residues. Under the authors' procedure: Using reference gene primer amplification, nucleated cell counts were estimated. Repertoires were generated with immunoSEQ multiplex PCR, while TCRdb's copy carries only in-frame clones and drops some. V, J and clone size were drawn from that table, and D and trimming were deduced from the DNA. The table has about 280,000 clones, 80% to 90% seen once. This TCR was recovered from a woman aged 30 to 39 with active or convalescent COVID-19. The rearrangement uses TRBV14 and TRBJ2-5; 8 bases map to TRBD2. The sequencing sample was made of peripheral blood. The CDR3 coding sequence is TGTGCCAGCAGCCAAACTACTAGCGGAGAGACCCAGTACTTC. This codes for CASSQTTSGETQYF. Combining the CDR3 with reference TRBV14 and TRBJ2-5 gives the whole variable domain EAGVTQFPSHSVIEKGQTVTLRCDPISGHDNLYWYRRVMGKEIKFLLHFVKESKQDESGMPNNRFLAERTGGTYSTLKVQPAELEDSGVYFCASSQTTSGETQYFGPGTRLLVL.